A single sample is the source of the 8 T cell receptor beta chains below, sequenced in a study of blood T cells in healthy people across ages. Primers used in a second PCR of about 7 to 12 cycles were a sample-barcoded 5' primer and a J-beta primer mix. In TCRdb, the 5' RACE reads were re-called with MiXCR into one record per CDR3 protein. The table includes over a million distinct CDR3 sequences, about 45% detected once. The specimen was blood. These receptors were obtained from a woman in her late teens or twenties in good health.

The rearrangement joins TRBV7-2 to TRBJ1-5, with D tentatively TRBD1 (5 bases). V lost 0 bases, J lost 11 bases, and 20 bases lay in between. The germline CDR1 and CDR2 sequences are SGHTA and FQGNSA. This CDR3 comprises 16 residues. The CDR3 sequence: CASSLALQAGVGAQHF. DNA for the CDR3: TGTGCCAGCAGCTTAGCGCTACAGGCTGGGGTTGGGGCCCAGCATTTT.

V and J are TRBV27 and TRBJ2-5, with TRBD1 matching 7 bases. Germline CDR1 is MNHEY and CDR2 is SMNVEV (reference sequence). Unmatched junction bases numbered 20, after V lost 5 bases and J lost 11 bases. The CDR3 runs 16 residues. The chain's CDR3 is CASSERTGPFTYKQYF. Written as DNA, the CDR3 is TGTGCCAGCAGTGAGAGGACAGGTCCATTCACGTACAAGCAGTACTTC.

The V gene is TRBV28, the J gene TRBJ2-5, with 8 bases lining up with TRBD1. The J call is uncertain, as TRBJ2-7 better fits the DNA end. Per germline, CDR1 MDHEN and CDR2 SYDVKM. The CDR3 is made up of 16 amino acids. In DNA, the CDR3 is TGTGCCAGCAGTTTACCCATCGGGGACAGGACCTACGAGCAGTACTTC. Translated: CASSLPIGDRTYEQYF.

This chain links TRBV25-1 with TRBJ2-7, with unresolved D. The CDR3 totals 11 residues. V was trimmed by 4 bases and J by 5 bases, leaving 6 bases between them. CDR1 and CDR2 from the germline V gene are MGHDK and SYGVNS. As DNA, the CDR3 is TGTGCCAGCAGTGTACGCCACGAGCAGTACTTC. Its protein product is CASSVRHEQYF.

This clonotype was counted between two and nine times. The CDR3 DNA follows: TGTGCCAGCGAGCGGACAGGGTCCTACGAGCAGTACTTC. Amino acid sequence: CASERTGSYEQYF. The genes are TRBV6-2 or TRBV6-3 and TRBJ2-7, with 8 bases fitting TRBD1. V gave up 8 bases and J gave up 1 base; unmatched junction bases: 4. The CDR3 extends over 13 amino acids. From germline, CDR1 is MNHEY and CDR2 SVGEGT.

The CDR3 nucleotides read TGTGCCAGCAGCTTAGGAGGCGGGGGGCCCGCAGATACGCAGTATTTT. Protein: CASSLGGGGPADTQYF. The rearrangement links TRBV7-9 to TRBJ2-3; 8 bases agree with TRBD2. V dropped 1 base and J dropped 4; count of bases not matched to a gene: 7. The CDR3 contains 16 residues. Per the germline V gene, CDR1 is SEHNR and CDR2 is FQNEAQ (reference sequence).

V usage is TRBV28 and J usage is TRBJ2-7, with 8 bases lining up with TRBD2. CDR1 is MDHEN, CDR2 SYDVKM, per germline. V shed 3 bases and J 4 bases; nucleotides not matched to a gene: 5. The CDR3 has 14 residues. This CDR3 is CASSFRGGRYEQYF. The CDR3 DNA reads TGTGCCAGCAGTTTTAGGGGCGGGAGGTACGAGCAGTACTTC.

The chain carries TRBV7-9 and TRBJ2-4; a possible D gene is TRBD1 (5 bases). The V gene's germline CDR1 is SEHNR and CDR2 FQNEAQ (reference sequence). V dropped 3 bases and J dropped 7 bases, with 10 bases sitting between them. This CDR3 has 13 residues. CDR3 amino acids: CASSFRDSNIQYF. In DNA form, the CDR3 reads TGTGCCAGCAGCTTTCGAGACAGCAACATTCAGTACTTC.